The present T cell receptor (beta chain) was sequenced within a study of cytomegalovirus exposure and HLA in healthy donors. The wider study: From 190 million or so T cells, an earlier analysis saw 117 million unique TCR beta sequences.

This clone was seen a single time. Its matching antigen is unknown. Findings of the study overall: Later analysis showed TCR association rates varying by HLA locus, highest for DRB1 and lowest for HLA-C. Confirmation was obtained in vitro that a few CMV-associated chains are specific for CMV antigens.

In the PCR, 60 Vbeta and 13 Jbeta primers were used. Assay used: immunoSEQ multiplex PCR; TCRdb lists only in-frame clones, some missing. The sample shows around 180,000 clones, 70% to 80% of them seen only once. Healthy bone marrow donors made up the cohort. Sample: PBMCs. The sequence derives from a woman in her 50s in good health and CMV-seronegative.

CDR3 DNA sequence: TGTGCCAGTCAGAGACAGGGGGCTTTGAATGAGCAGTTCTTC. It codes for CASQRQGALNEQFF. V and J are TRBV27 and TRBJ2-1, with TRBD1 matching over 10 bases. Germline values: CDR1 MNHEY, CDR2 SMNVEV (reference sequence). V shed 9 bases, J shed 7 bases, and the junction held 9 bases outside the gene matches. CDR3 length: 14 residues.